The 17 T cell receptor beta chains presented below share a single source sample, sequenced in a study of cytomegalovirus exposure and HLA in healthy donors. PCR used 60 Vbeta primers and 13 Jbeta primers. Here immunoSEQ multiplex PCR was the method, and the copy in TCRdb shows in-frame clones only, minus some. In total, the table holds 50,000 to 60,000 clones. The specimen was PBMCs. The receptors here all came from a woman aged 45 to 65 in good health and CMV-seropositive.

The rearrangement uses TRBV7-3 and TRBJ2-2; a weak D match, TRBD1 (6 bases). Trimming left V 3 bases short and J 7 bases short, with 21 bases between. There are 17 residues in the CDR3. In germline, CDR1 is SGHTA, CDR2 FQGTGA. The CDR3 loop is CASSFNTLTGTGGELFF. The CDR3 DNA is TGTGCCAGCAGCTTTAATACTTTGACAGGCACGGGCGGGGAGCTGTTTTTT.

This chain uses TRBV9 with TRBJ2-3; TRBD1 is a possible D gene (6 bases). From germline, CDR1 is SGDLS and CDR2 YYNGEE. Trimming took 3 bases from V and 5 from J, leaving 10 bases between them. This CDR3 contains 13 residues. DNA for the CDR3: TGTGCCAGCAGCGCGAGAGGGGGAGATACGCAGTATTTT. This sequence encodes CASSARGGDTQYF.

In terms of frequency, this clone is medium-sized. This sequence joins TRBV14 and TRBJ2-3, with D possibly TRBD1 on 6 matching bases. Germline loops: CDR1 SGHDN, CDR2 FVKESK. This CDR3 is 12 amino acids long. Between the trimmed V and J ends, which lost 1 base and 11 bases, there was a span of 10 bases. This CDR3 reads CASSQVQGEQYF. DNA for the CDR3: TGTGCCAGCAGCCAAGTACAGGGCGAGCAGTATTTT.

The chain is built from TRBV6-6 and TRBJ2-7; 7 positions agree with TRBD1. From germline, CDR1 is MNHNY and CDR2 SVGAGI (reference sequence). CDR3 length equals 15 residues. The junction had 6 bases not matched to a gene; V was cut back by 0 bases and J by 4 bases. CDR3 amino acids: CASSYSGDRIYEQYF. Here the CDR3 DNA reads TGTGCCAGCAGTTACTCGGGGGACAGAATATACGAGCAGTACTTC.

V gene TRBV7-2 combines with J gene TRBJ1-6; 8 bases line up with TRBD1. V shed 5 bases, J shed 8 bases, and the junction held 8 bases outside the gene matches. Germline V gives CDR1 SGHTA, CDR2 FQGNSA. This CDR3 comprises 15 residues. CDR3 DNA sequence: TGTGCCAGCAGCCTCGGACAGGGAGGGTATTCACCCCTCCACTTT. Its protein is CASSLGQGGYSPLHF.

V is TRBV9 and J is TRBJ2-1; TRBD2 aligns across 11 bases. The CDR3 loop spans 19 amino acids. The V gene's germline CDR1 is SGDLS and CDR2 YYNGEE. Unmatched junction bases numbered 8, after V lost 0 bases and J lost 0 bases. In DNA, the CDR3 is TGTGCCAGCAGCGTAGTCGCTAGCGGGAGGCACCGCTCCTACAATGAGCAGTTCTTC. It specifies CASSVVASGRHRSYNEQFF.

The V gene is TRBV6-4, the J gene TRBJ1-1; 7 bases fit TRBD1. The V segment lost 6 bases and the J segment 4 bases; nucleotides outside the gene matches: 8. The CDR3 consists of 14 residues. Germline V gene sequence: CDR1 MRHNA, CDR2 SNTAGT. The CDR3 nucleotides read TGTGCCAGCAGACAAACCCCAGGGGGCACTGAAGCTTTCTTT. Protein sequence: CASRQTPGGTEAFF.

J is TRBJ2-7 and V is TRBV13, with 9 bases fitting TRBD2. CDR3 size: 14 residues. J gave up 3 bases and V 4 bases, and 4 bases lay outside the gene matches. Germline lookup yields CDR1 PRHDT and CDR2 FYEKMQ (reference sequence). In DNA, the CDR3 is TGTGCCAGCAGCTCCCCGACTAGCGGCTACGAGCAGTACTTC. Protein: CASSSPTSGYEQYF.

CDR3 sequence (DNA): TGTGCCAGCAGCTTAGCAGGGGGCACCACCCGAATGTATGGCTACACCTTC. Protein sequence: CASSLAGGTTRMYGYTF. V gene TRBV7-2 combines with J gene TRBJ1-2; 7 bases match TRBD1. Germline CDR1 reads SGHTA; CDR2 reads FQGNSA. This CDR3 comprises 17 residues. V lost 0 bases to trimming and J lost 5 bases; unmatched junction nucleotides: 12.

The V call is TRBV11-2, the J call TRBJ2-7; TRBD2 matches at 9 bases. This CDR3 comprises 15 residues. J was trimmed by 2 bases and V by 1 base; bases with no gene match: 3. Germline CDR1 reads SGHAT; CDR2 reads FQNNGV. The CDR3 reads CASSLVSGGAYEQYF. The CDR3 nucleotides are TGTGCCAGCAGCTTAGTTAGCGGGGGTGCCTACGAGCAGTACTTC.

The gene calls are TRBV10-3 and TRBJ1-1, with 9 bases matching TRBD1. The junction had 5 bases not matched to a gene; V was cut back by 5 bases and J by 10 bases. This CDR3 region has 12 residues. Germline V gene lookup returns CDR1 ENHRY and CDR2 SYGVKD. CDR3 sequence: CAISSGQGAAFF. DNA for the CDR3: TGTGCCATCAGTTCGGGACAGGGTGCAGCTTTCTTT.

On this clone itself: One junction end does not reproduce the germline sequence, and a read error may be involved. This chain uses TRBV7-2 with TRBJ2-1; 8 nucleotides line up with TRBD2. The CDR3 is 16 residues long. Germline-derived CDR1 and CDR2 are SGHTA and FQGNSA. CDR3 DNA sequence: TGTGCCAGCAGCTTTAGCGGGGCGAGCTCCGACAATGAGCAGTTCTTC. This sequence encodes CASSFSGASSDNEQFF. Filled out from reference TRBV7-2 and TRBJ2-1, the complete variable domain reads GAGVSQSPSNKVTEKGKDVELRCDPISGHTALYWYRQSLGQGLEFLIYFQGNSAPDKSGLPSDRFSAERTGGSVSTLTIQRTQQEDSAVYLCASSFSGASSDNEQFFGPGTRLTVL.

This chain uses TRBV5-1 with TRBJ2-1; TRBD2 is a possible D gene (5 bases). Germline V gene sequence: CDR1 SGHRS, CDR2 YFSETQ. The V gene lost 0 bases and the J gene lost 1 base, with 8 bases spanning the gap. The CDR3 length is 15 residues. CDR3 coding DNA: TGCGCCAGCAGCTTGGCCCCGGGGTCCTACAATGAGCAGTTCTTC. This gives the protein CASSLAPGSYNEQFF.

The rearrangement joins TRBV6-5 to TRBJ2-3, with TRBD2 as a possible D gene (6 bases). Germline V gene data show CDR1 as MNHEY and CDR2 as SVGAGI. V shed 7 bases and J shed 4 bases, with 15 bases lying between them. The CDR3 runs to 14 residues. The chain's CDR3 is CASTSYTGADTQYF. CDR3 coding DNA: TGTGCCAGCACCTCCTACACGGGGGCAGATACGCAGTATTTT.

The chain couples TRBV7-2 to TRBJ2-1; 11 bases align to TRBD2. Germline V CDR1 and CDR2: SGHTA, FQGNSA. This CDR3 has 15 amino acids. Unmatched junction bases numbered 6, after V lost 5 bases and J lost 6 bases. As DNA, the CDR3 is TGTGCCAGCAGCCCAACTAGCGGGGGAGCCAATGAGCAGTTCTTC. Its protein product is CASSPTSGGANEQFF.

The chain uses TRBV4-2 and TRBJ2-3; 10 bases agree with TRBD2. V lost 0 bases, J lost 5 bases, and 8 bases stayed unmatched. The CDR3 consists of 17 residues. Germline CDR1 reads LGHNA; CDR2 reads YNFKEQ. The DNA for the CDR3 is TGTGCCAGCAGCCAAGAAGCAAGCGGGAGGGCCGGAGATACGCAGTATTTT. This sequence encodes CASSQEASGRAGDTQYF.

This sequence joins TRBV19 and TRBJ2-2, with D unclear. CDR1 is LNHDA and CDR2 is SQIVND in the germline V gene (reference sequence). V lost 4 bases and J 3 bases, leaving 6 bases between the germline ends. This CDR3 has 13 amino acids. Written as DNA, the CDR3 is TGTGCCAGTAGTACCGCGTACACCGGGGAGCTGTTTTTT. This codes for CASSTAYTGELFF.